One and the same sample provided the 8 T cell receptor beta chains below, sequenced in a study of blood T cell repertoires in COVID-19. Clones were read by immunoSEQ multiplex PCR, and TCRdb kept only the in-frame ones, dropping some. The sample holds 170,000 or so clones, about 90% seen once. Sequencing was done on a sample of PBMCs or T cells enriched from blood (not recorded which). These receptors originate from a woman between 50 and 59 years old who had recovered from COVID-19.

The gene calls are TRBV2 and TRBJ1-5, with D unresolved. This CDR3 spans 13 amino acids. Germline V gene sequence: CDR1 SNHLY, CDR2 FYNNEI. The ends were cut back, 4 bases at V and 4 bases at J, with 8 bases in the middle. CDR3 in DNA: TGTGCCAGCAGTGGGCAGCGAAATCAGCCCCAGCATTTT. Translation: CASSGQRNQPQHF.

This chain uses TRBV7-9 with TRBJ2-5; TRBD1 matches 7 bases. This CDR3 region has 16 residues. V shed 2 bases, J shed 1 base, and the junction held 7 bases outside the gene matches. Germline assignment: CDR1 SEHNR and CDR2 FQNEAQ (reference sequence). The chain's CDR3 is CASSLYPTGSQETQYF. The CDR3 bases are TGTGCCAGCAGCTTATACCCGACAGGGAGCCAAGAGACCCAGTACTTC.

The J gene is TRBJ1-2, the V gene TRBV5-1; D uncertain. Trimming took off 2 bases at V and 1 base at J, with 6 bases between the two ends. This CDR3 spans 13 amino acids. Germline V lookup: CDR1 SGHRS, CDR2 YFSETQ. The CDR3 bases are TGCGCCAGCAGCTTCGGTGATAACTATGGCTACACCTTC. This translates into CASSFGDNYGYTF.

The genes are TRBV19 and TRBJ1-6; D is perhaps TRBD1 (6 bases). Looked up from germline, CDR1 is LNHDA and CDR2 is SQIVND (reference sequence). Trimming cost V 3 bases and J 7 bases, with 16 bases left between them. This CDR3 is 16 amino acids long. DNA for the CDR3: TGTGCCAGTAGTATCCTCACCACAGGGATGAATTCACCCCTCCACTTT. Translating it yields CASSILTTGMNSPLHF.

The chain carries TRBV4-2 and TRBJ1-6, with 7 bases lining up with TRBD1. The CDR3 is made up of 17 amino acids. The J segment lost 1 base and the V segment lost 1 base, leaving 4 bases of the junction unmatched. Germline loops: CDR1 LGHNA, CDR2 YNFKEQ. The CDR3 DNA follows: TGTGCCAGCAGCCAAGCGGCAGGGGGATCCTATAATTCACCCCTCCACTTT. Protein: CASSQAAGGSYNSPLHF.

In nucleotides, the CDR3 is TGCGCCAGCAGCCAAGATAAGGGACTAGCGGGAGCCAATGAGCAGTTCTTC. Residues: CASSQDKGLAGANEQFF. This rearrangement joins TRBV4-1 to TRBJ2-1; 14 bases are a match to TRBD2. Germline lookup yields CDR1 MGHRA and CDR2 YSYEKL. The CDR3 loop spans 17 amino acids. Trimming removed 0 bases from V and 6 bases from J; junction bases left unmatched: 4.

The chain is built from TRBV11-2 and TRBJ1-4, with a tentative D call TRBD1 (6 bases). The length of the CDR3 is 16 residues. The ends were cut back, 2 bases at V and 7 bases at J, with 17 bases in the middle. Germline assignment: CDR1 SGHAT and CDR2 FQNNGV. Here the CDR3 DNA reads TGTGCCAGCAGCTTAACGGACAGATATCGGGGTGAAAAACTGTTTTTT. Protein: CASSLTDRYRGEKLFF.

The chain combines TRBV3-1 (or the pseudogene TRBV3-2) with TRBJ2-2, with D possibly matching TRBD1 (6 bases). V dropped 5 bases and J dropped 8 bases, with 9 bases sitting between them. The CDR3 consists of 12 residues. CDR1 and CDR2 from the germline V gene are LGHDT and YNNKEL (reference sequence). The CDR3 loop reads CASSAGVGELFF. As DNA, the CDR3 is TGTGCCAGCAGCGCAGGGGTGGGGGAGCTGTTTTTT.